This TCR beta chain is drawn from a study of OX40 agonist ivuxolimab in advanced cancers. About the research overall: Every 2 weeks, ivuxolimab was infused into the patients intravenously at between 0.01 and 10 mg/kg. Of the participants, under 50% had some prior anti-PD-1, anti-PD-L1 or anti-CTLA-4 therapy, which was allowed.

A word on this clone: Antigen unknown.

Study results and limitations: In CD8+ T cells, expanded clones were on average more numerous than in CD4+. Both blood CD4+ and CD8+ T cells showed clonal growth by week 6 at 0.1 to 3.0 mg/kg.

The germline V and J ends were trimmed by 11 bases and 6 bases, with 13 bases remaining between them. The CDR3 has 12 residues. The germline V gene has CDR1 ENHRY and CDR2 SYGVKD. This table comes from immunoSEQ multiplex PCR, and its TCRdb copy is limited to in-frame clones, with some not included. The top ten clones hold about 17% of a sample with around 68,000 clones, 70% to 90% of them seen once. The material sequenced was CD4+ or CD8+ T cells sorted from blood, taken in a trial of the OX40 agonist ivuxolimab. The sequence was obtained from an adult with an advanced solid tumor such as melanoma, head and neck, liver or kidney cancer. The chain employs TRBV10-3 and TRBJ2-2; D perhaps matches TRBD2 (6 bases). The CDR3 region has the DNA TGTGCCGTATGGGGGGAGGCCGGGGAGCTGTTTTTT. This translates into CAVWGEAGELFF.